The clone carrying this T cell receptor beta chain was detected only a few times. With 2 bases removed from V and 8 bases from J, the gap between germline ends came to 7 bases. CDR1 is SEHNR and CDR2 is FQNEAQ in the germline V gene (reference sequence). There are 12 residues in the CDR3. The data derive from a study of T cells in Graves' hyperthyroidism and ophthalmopathy. The CDR3 regions of TCR beta were amplified from RNA transcripts. Using the HTBI primer set, a first-round RT-PCR was run on the TCR CDR3. One entry per CDR3 protein results from TCRdb running MiXCR on the multiplex PCR reads. The sample lists 650,000 to 750,000 distinct CDR3 sequences, 13% to 15% occurring once.

Sequenced input: blood. The rearrangement joins TRBV7-9 to TRBJ2-1; D gene unclear. The TCR originated in a woman aged 18-29 years with Graves' hyperthyroidism. CDR3 sequence: CASSLFPHEQFF. The CDR3 nucleotides are TGTGCCAGCAGCTTATTCCCACATGAGCAGTTCTTC. Combining the CDR3 with reference TRBV7-9 and TRBJ2-1 gives the whole variable domain DTGVSQNPRHKITKRGQNVTFRCDPISEHNRLYWYRQTLGQGPEFLTYFQNEAQLEKSRLLSDRFSAERPKGSFSTLEIQRTEQGDSAMYLCASSLFPHEQFFGPGTRLTVL.